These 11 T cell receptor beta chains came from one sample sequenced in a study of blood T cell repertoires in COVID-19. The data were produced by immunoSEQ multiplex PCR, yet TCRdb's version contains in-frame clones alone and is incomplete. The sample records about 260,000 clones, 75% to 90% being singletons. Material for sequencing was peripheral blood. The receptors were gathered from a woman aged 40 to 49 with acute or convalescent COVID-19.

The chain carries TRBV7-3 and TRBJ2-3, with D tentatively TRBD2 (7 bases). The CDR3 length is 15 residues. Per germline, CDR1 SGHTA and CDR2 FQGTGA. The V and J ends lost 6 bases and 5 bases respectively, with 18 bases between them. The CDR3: CASRETGGPGDTQYF. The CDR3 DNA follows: TGTGCCAGCAGGGAAACCGGGGGGCCGGGAGATACGCAGTATTTT.

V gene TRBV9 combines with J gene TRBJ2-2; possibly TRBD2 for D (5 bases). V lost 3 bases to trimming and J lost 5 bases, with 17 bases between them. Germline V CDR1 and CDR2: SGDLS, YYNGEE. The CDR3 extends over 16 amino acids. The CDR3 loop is CASSAWESAATGELFF. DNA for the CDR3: TGTGCCAGCAGCGCCTGGGAGTCTGCTGCTACCGGGGAGCTGTTTTTT.

The CDR3 sequence: CASSSGTDTQYF. CDR3 DNA: TGTGCCAGCAGTTCTGGCACAGATACGCAGTATTTT. V and J are TRBV27 and TRBJ2-3; D call uncertain. Germline V CDR1 and CDR2: MNHEY, SMNVEV (reference sequence). The CDR3 is made up of 12 amino acids. The V end was cut by 4 bases, the J end by 1 base, with 3 bases between.

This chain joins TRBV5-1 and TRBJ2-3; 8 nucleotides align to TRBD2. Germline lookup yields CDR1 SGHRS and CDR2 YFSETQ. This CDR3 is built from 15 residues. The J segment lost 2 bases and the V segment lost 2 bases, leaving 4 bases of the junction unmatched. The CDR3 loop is CASSLAGGVTDTQYF. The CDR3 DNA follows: TGCGCCAGCAGCTTAGCCGGGGGGGTCACAGATACGCAGTATTTT. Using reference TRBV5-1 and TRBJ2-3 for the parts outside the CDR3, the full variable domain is KAGVTQTPRYLIKTRGQQVTLSCSPISGHRSVSWYQQTPGQGLQFLFEYFSETQRNKGNFPGRFSGRQFSNSRSEMNVSTLELGDSALYLCASSLAGGVTDTQYFGPGTRLTVL.

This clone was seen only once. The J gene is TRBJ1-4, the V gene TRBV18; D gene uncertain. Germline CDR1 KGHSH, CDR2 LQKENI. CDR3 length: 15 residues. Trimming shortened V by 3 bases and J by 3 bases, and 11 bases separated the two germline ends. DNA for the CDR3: TGTGCCAGCTCACCCCCGAGTCAGGCTAATGAAAAACTGTTTTTT. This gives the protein CASSPPSQANEKLFF.

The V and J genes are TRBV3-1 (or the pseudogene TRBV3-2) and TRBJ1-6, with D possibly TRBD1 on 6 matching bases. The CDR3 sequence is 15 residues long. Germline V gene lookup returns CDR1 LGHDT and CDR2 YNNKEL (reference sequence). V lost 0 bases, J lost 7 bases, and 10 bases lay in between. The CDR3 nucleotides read TGTGCCAGCAGCCAAGAAGGGGGAGGGAATTCACCCCTCCACTTT. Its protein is CASSQEGGGNSPLHF.

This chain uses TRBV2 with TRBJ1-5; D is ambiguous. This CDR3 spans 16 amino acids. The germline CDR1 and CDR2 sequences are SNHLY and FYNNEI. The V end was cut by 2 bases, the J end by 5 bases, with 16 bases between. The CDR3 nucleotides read TGTGCCAGCAGTGAACGGTCGTACGGAGGTTATCAGCCCCAGCATTTT. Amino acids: CASSERSYGGYQPQHF.

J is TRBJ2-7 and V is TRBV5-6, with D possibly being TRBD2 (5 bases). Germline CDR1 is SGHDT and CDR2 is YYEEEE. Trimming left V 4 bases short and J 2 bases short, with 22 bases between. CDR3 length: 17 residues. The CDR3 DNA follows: TGTGCCAGCAGCGTTAACGTCCCGGGGAAGGAGGCCTACGAGCAGTACGTC. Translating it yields CASSVNVPGKEAYEQYV.

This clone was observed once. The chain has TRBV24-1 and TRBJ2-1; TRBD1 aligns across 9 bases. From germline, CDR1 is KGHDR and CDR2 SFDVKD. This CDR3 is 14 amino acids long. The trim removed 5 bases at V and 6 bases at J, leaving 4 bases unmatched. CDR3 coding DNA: TGTGCCACCAGTGCCGAGACAGGGGGCAATGAGCAGTTCTTC. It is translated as CATSAETGGNEQFF.

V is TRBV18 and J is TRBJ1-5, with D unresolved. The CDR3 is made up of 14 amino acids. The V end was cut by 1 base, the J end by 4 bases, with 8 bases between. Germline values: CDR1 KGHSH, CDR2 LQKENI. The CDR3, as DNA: TGTGCCAGCTCACCACGGAGGCAGAATCAGCCCCAGCATTTT. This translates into CASSPRRQNQPQHF.

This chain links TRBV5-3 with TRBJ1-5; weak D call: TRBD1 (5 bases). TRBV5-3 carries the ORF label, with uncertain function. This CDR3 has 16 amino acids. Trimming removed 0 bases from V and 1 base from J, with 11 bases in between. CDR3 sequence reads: CARSLAGGQSNQPQHF. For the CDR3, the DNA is TGTGCCAGAAGCTTGGCAGGCGGACAAAGCAATCAGCCCCAGCATTTT.